The entry that follows covers one T cell receptor (beta chain) sequence. These data come from a study of regulatory T cells in long-lasting Graves disease. Time point defined: newly diagnosed GD, antithyroid drugs for less than 3 months. With RNA extracted from PBMCs as input, the TCR library was made. Trimming removed 5 bases from V and 5 bases from J, with 12 bases in between. The CDR3 consists of 14 residues. The V gene's germline CDR1 is MDHEN and CDR2 SYDVKM. Sequencing libraries for TCR beta were prepared with iRepertoire HTBI primers and Arm-PCR of CDR3 regions. Using its own MiXCR run on the multiplex PCR reads, TCRdb lists one record per CDR3 protein. The sample lists 450,000 to 650,000 distinct CDR3 sequences, 15% to 20% seen once, with just under 25% in the top ten. This sample was shared with a second study, whose subject was T cells in Graves' hyperthyroidism and ophthalmopathy. That work contributes: Ophthalmopathy onset followed model prediction by a median approximately six months.

The clonotype was recovered from a woman aged 35-60 years with Graves disease. Specimen: peripheral blood mononuclear cells (PBMCs), collected at new diagnosis, from a patient treated with antithyroid drugs. The V gene is TRBV28, the J gene TRBJ1-4, with D unresolved. The CDR3 DNA sequence: TGTGCCAGCAGTGCTCAAACATACAATGAAAAACTGTTTTTT. The encoded protein is CASSAQTYNEKLFF.